Below, one T cell receptor beta chain is given with its context. With 5 bases clipped from V and 3 bases from J, the junction kept 9 bases outside the gene matches. The CDR3 is made up of 16 amino acids. CDR1 is MNHNS, CDR2 SASEGT, per germline. The data were taken from a study of shared clonotypes between healthy human individuals. Generated by immunoSEQ multiplex PCR, the TCRdb table keeps only in-frame clones and is missing some. In the table there are around 2.5 million clones, 93% of which are singletons. The rearrangement uses TRBV6-1 and TRBJ2-1; 8 nucleotides line up with TRBD2. This sequence was found in a man aged 18 to 30 in good health. Some clones in this sample may be carry-over from other donors' samples. Sequencing was done on a sample of naive CD4+ T cells from PBMCs. Subset described: CD45RA+ positively selected. CDR3 loop: CASSQESGRHYNEQFF. CDR3 bases: TGTGCCAGCAGTCAAGAAAGCGGGAGACACTACAATGAGCAGTTCTTC.